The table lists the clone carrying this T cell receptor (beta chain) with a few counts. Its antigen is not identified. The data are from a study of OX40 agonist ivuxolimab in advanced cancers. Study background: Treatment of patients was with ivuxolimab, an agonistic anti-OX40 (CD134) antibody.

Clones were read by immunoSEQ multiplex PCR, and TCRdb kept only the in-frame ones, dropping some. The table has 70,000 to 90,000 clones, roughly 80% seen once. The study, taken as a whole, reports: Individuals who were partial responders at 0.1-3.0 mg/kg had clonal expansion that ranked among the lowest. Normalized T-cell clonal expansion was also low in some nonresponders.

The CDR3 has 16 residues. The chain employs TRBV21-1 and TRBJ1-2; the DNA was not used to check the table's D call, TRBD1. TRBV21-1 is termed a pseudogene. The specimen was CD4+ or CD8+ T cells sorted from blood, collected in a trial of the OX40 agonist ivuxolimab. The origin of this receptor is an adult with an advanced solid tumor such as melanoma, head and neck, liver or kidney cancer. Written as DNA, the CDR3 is TGTGCCAGCAGCAAATGCCCCCGTAGGGGAAACTATGGCTACACCTTC. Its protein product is CASSKCPRRGNYGYTF.